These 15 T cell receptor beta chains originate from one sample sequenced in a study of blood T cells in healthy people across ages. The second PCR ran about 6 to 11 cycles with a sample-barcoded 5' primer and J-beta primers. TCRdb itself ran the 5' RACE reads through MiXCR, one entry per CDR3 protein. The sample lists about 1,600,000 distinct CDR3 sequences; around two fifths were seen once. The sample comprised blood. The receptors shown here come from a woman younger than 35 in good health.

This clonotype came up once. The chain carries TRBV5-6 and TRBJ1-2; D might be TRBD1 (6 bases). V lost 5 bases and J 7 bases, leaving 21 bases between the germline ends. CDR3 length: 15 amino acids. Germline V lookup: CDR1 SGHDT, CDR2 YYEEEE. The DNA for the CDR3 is TGTGCCAGCAGACCCACCCGAGGGGGAGTTTCTGGCTACACCTTC. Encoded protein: CASRPTRGGVSGYTF.

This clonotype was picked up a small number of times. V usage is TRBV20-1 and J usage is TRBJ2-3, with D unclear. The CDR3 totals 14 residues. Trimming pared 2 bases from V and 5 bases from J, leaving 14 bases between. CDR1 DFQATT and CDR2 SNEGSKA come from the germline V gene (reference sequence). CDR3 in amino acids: CSARSRVLRDTQYF. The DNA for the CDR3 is TGCAGTGCTAGATCTCGGGTTCTGAGAGATACGCAGTATTTT.

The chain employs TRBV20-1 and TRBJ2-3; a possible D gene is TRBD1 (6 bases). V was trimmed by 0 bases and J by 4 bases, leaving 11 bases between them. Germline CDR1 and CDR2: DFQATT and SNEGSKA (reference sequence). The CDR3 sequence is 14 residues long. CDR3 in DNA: TGCAGTGCTAGAGAGGGGGCGGTGGCAGATACGCAGTATTTT. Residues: CSAREGAVADTQYF.

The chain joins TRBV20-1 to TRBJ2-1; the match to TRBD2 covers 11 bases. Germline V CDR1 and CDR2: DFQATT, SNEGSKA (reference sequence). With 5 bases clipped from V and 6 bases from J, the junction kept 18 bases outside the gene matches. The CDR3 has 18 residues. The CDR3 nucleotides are TGCAGTGCTCCGCGAAGAGCTAGCGGGGGGTTTGTATGCAATGAGCAGTTCTTC. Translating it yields CSAPRRASGGFVCNEQFF.

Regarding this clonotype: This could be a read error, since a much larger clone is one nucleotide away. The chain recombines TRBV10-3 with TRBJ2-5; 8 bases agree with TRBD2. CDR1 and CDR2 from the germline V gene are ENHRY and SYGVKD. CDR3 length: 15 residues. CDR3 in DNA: TGTGCCATCAGTACGGGACTAGGATTGAAAGAGTCCCAGTACTTC. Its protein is CAISTGLGLKESQYF.

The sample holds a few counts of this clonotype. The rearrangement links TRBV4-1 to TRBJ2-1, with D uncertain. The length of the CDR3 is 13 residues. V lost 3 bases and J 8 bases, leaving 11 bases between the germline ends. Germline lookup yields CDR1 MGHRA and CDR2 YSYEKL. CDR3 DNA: TGCGCCAGCAGCCACGTGAGGAGCTATGAGCAGTTCTTC. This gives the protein CASSHVRSYEQFF.

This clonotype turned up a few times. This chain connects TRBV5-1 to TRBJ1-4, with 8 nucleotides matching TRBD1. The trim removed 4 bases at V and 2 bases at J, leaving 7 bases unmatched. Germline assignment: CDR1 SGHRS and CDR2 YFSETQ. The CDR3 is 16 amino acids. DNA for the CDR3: TGCGCCAGCAGCCGGACAGGGTCTCCCACTAATGAAAAACTGTTTTTT. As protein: CASSRTGSPTNEKLFF. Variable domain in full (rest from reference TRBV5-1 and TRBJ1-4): KAGVTQTPRYLIKTRGQQVTLSCSPISGHRSVSWYQQTPGQGLQFLFEYFSETQRNKGNFPGRFSGRQFSNSRSEMNVSTLELGDSALYLCASSRTGSPTNEKLFFGSGTQLSVL.

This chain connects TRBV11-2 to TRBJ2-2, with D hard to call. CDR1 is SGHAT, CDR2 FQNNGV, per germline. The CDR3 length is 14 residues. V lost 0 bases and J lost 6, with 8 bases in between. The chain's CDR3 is CASSLDQFPGELFF. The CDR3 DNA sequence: TGTGCCAGCAGCTTAGATCAGTTCCCCGGGGAGCTGTTTTTT. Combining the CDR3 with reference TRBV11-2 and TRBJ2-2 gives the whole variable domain EAGVAQSPRYKIIEKRQSVAFWCNPISGHATLYWYQQILGQGPKLLIQFQNNGVVDDSQLPKDRFSAERLKGVDSTLKIQPAKLEDSAVYLCASSLDQFPGELFFGEGSRLTVL.

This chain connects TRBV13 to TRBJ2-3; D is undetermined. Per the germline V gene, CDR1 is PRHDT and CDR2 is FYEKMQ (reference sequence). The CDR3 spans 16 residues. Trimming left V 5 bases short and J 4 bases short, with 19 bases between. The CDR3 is CASSPPWGYGSDTQYF. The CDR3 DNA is TGTGCCAGCAGCCCACCATGGGGATATGGTTCAGATACGCAGTATTTT.

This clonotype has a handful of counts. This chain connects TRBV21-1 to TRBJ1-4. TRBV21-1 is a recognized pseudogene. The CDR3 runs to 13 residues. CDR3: CASSKGKNEKLFF. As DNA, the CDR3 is TGTGCCAGCAGCAAAGGGAAGAATGAAAAACTGTTTTTT.

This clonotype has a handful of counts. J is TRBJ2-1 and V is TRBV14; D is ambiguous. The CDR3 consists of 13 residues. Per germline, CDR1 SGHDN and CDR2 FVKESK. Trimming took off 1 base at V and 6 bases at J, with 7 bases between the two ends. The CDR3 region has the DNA TGTGCCAGCAGCCAAGGCCCCAGCAATGAGCAGTTCTTC. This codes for CASSQGPSNEQFF.

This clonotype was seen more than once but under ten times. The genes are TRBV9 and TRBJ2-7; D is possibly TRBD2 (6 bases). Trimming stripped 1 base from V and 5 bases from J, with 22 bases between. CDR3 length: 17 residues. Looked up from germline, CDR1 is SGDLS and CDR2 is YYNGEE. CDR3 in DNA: TGTGCCAGCAGCGTAAACCCCCATTCGGGGGATAAGGACGAGCAGTACTTC. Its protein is CASSVNPHSGDKDEQYF.

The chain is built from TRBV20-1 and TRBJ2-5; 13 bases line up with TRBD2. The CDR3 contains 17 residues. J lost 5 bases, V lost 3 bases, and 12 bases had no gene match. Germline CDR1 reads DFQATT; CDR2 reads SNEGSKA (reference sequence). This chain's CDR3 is CSARDQLAGGLGETQYF. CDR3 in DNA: TGCAGTGCTAGGGATCAACTAGCGGGAGGGCTTGGGGAGACCCAGTACTTC.

The DNA for the CDR3 is TGTGCCAGCAGTGAACAGACCGGGGAGCTGTTTTTT. It translates to CASSEQTGELFF. The J gene is TRBJ2-2, the V gene TRBV2, with D unclear. Germline values: CDR1 SNHLY, CDR2 FYNNEI. Trimming removed 2 bases at V and 5 bases at J, with 3 bases between. CDR3 size: 12 residues.

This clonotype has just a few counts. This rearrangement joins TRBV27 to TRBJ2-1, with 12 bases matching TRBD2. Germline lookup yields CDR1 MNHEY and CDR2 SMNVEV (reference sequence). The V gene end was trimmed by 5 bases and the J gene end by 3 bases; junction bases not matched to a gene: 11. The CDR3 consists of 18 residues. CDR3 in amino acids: CASSPRLAGANHYNEQFF. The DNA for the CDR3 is TGTGCCAGCAGTCCCCGACTAGCGGGGGCCAACCACTACAATGAGCAGTTCTTC.